The clone carrying this T cell receptor (beta chain) appeared many times. As yet, its antigen is unknown. V trimming: 5 bases; J trimming: 4 bases; junction bases outside the gene matches: 7. This CDR3 comprises 14 residues. CDR1 is SGHRS and CDR2 is YFSETQ in the germline V gene. The data derive from a study of early T cells in non-severe SARS-CoV-2 infection. Study at large: It was bulk RNA from unsorted whole blood that was sequenced, and the chains were unpaired.

A single record per CDR3 protein comes from TCRdb applying MiXCR to the 5' RACE reads. Of roughly 41,000 distinct CDR3 sequences listed, under 6.5% were seen once; the top ten hold around a quarter. Whole-study findings and limits: Matching results from VDJdb favored anti-spike CD8 responses, leaving private and CD4 specificities undetected.

Sequenced input: whole blood. This TCR was recovered from an adult who was a healthcare worker with PCR-confirmed SARS-CoV-2 infection or an uninfected control (not recorded which). The chain couples TRBV5-1 to TRBJ2-7, with TRBD1 matching over 9 bases. In DNA, the CDR3 is TGCGCCAGCAGGCCCGGGACAGGGTCTTACGAGCAGTACTTC. Translating it yields CASRPGTGSYEQYF.